One sample yielded the 29 T cell receptor beta chains listed below, sequenced in a study of cytomegalovirus exposure and HLA in healthy donors. The PCR used 60 Vbeta and 13 Jbeta primers. The repertoire was sequenced with immunoSEQ multiplex PCR; TCRdb's copy has only in-frame clones and lacks some. Counted here are 95,000 to 150,000 clones, about four fifths occurring once; the ten biggest clones make up approximately 9.1%. The sample taken for sequencing was PBMCs. The receptors shown here come from a woman between 50 and 59 years old in good health and CMV-seropositive.

The chain uses TRBV9 and TRBJ2-7; 9 bases fit TRBD2. The CDR3 is 14 amino acids. Germline V CDR1 and CDR2: SGDLS, YYNGEE. V lost 3 bases, J lost 7 bases, and 8 bases stayed unmatched. In DNA, the CDR3 is TGTGCCAGCAGCGGTTTAGCGGGAGCAGGGGAGCAGTACTTC. Translation: CASSGLAGAGEQYF.

The rearrangement joins TRBV7-3 to TRBJ2-3; 7 positions match TRBD1. CDR1 and CDR2 (germline): SGHTA, FQGTGA. This CDR3 is 14 amino acids long. With 5 bases clipped from V and 1 base from J, the junction kept 3 bases outside the gene matches. CDR3 nucleotide sequence: TGTGCCAGCAGCAGGGGGCGCCGCACAGATACGCAGTATTTT. Amino acids: CASSRGRRTDTQYF.

The V call is TRBV9, the J call TRBJ2-5, with a weak D call TRBD1 (6 bases). The V gene's germline CDR1 is SGDLS and CDR2 YYNGEE. The CDR3 consists of 14 residues. The ends were cut back, 4 bases at V and 9 bases at J, with 19 bases in the middle. The CDR3 DNA reads as TGTGCCAGCAGCTTCTCCCTGGGGGCTGTCCCCCAGTACTTC. Residues: CASSFSLGAVPQYF.

V and J are TRBV7-9 and TRBJ2-1; 10 bases align to TRBD2. This CDR3 has 18 amino acids. The V gene end was trimmed by 2 bases and the J gene end by 0 bases; junction bases not matched to a gene: 7. Germline values: CDR1 SEHNR, CDR2 FQNEAQ (reference sequence). The CDR3 sequence: CASSLWASGSASYNEQFF. DNA for the CDR3: TGTGCCAGCAGCTTATGGGCTAGCGGGAGTGCCTCCTACAATGAGCAGTTCTTC.

This clone was counted a few times. The chain carries TRBV18 and TRBJ1-2; a possible D gene is TRBD1 (6 bases). In germline, CDR1 is KGHSH, CDR2 LQKENI. Trimming took 3 bases from V and 14 from J, leaving 16 bases between them. The CDR3 is 12 residues long. Written as DNA, the CDR3 is TGTGCCAGCTCACCGAGAACAGGGCCATTTACCTTC. Residues: CASSPRTGPFTF. Using reference TRBV18 and TRBJ1-2 for the parts outside the CDR3, the full variable domain is NAGVMQNPRHLVRRRGQEARLRCSPMKGHSHVYWYRQLPEEGLKFMVYLQKENIIDESGMPKERFSAEFPKEGPSILRIQQVVRGDSAAYFCASSPRTGPFTFGSGTRLTVV.

Notes on this clone: Different DNA sequences within this sample yield the same CDR3. V and J are TRBV5-1 and TRBJ1-3; D perhaps matches TRBD1 (5 bases). Germline values: CDR1 SGHRS, CDR2 YFSETQ. The CDR3 is made up of 14 amino acids. With 2 bases removed from V and 0 bases from J, the gap between germline ends came to 6 bases. The CDR3 DNA follows: TGCGCCAGCAGCTTAGACAGCTCTGGAAACACCATATATTTT. It translates to CASSLDSSGNTIYF.

The CDR3 coding sequence is TGTGCCAGCAGCAGGGAGTTGGGGGGGCCTGGAAATGAGCAGTTCTTC. Protein sequence: CASSRELGGPGNEQFF. This chain connects TRBV9 to TRBJ2-1, with a weak D call TRBD2 (7 bases). Trimming left V 4 bases short and J 7 bases short, with 21 bases between. The CDR3 has 16 amino acids. Per the germline V gene, CDR1 is SGDLS and CDR2 is YYNGEE.

In its sample, this clone was seen a few times. This chain links TRBV9 with TRBJ1-2; D gene ambiguous. Per the germline V gene, CDR1 is SGDLS and CDR2 is YYNGEE. Trimming pared 0 bases from V and 2 bases from J, leaving 11 bases between. The CDR3 sequence is 15 residues long. CDR3 residues: CASSVGGVTNYGYTF. The DNA for the CDR3 is TGTGCCAGCAGCGTAGGTGGAGTTACAAACTATGGCTACACCTTC.

This chain links TRBV19 with TRBJ1-2; 9 positions agree with TRBD1. The germline V gene encodes CDR1 LNHDA and CDR2 SQIVND (reference sequence). V was clipped by 6 bases and J by 7 bases; unmatched bases: 9. There are 14 residues in the CDR3. The DNA for the CDR3 is TGTGCCAGTAGCCCGGGACAGGGAGAATCTGGCTACACCTTC. This translates into CASSPGQGESGYTF. The entire variable domain, with the rest obtained from reference TRBV19 and TRBJ1-2, is as follows: DGGITQSPKYLFRKEGQNVTLSCEQNLNHDAMYWYRQDPGQGLRLIYYSQIVNDFQKGDIAEGYSVSREKKESFPLTVTSAQKNPTAFYLCASSPGQGESGYTFGSGTRLTVV.

This clone was picked up one time. The chain recombines TRBV5-4 with TRBJ2-1, with 12 nucleotides matching TRBD2. This CDR3 contains 15 residues. Germline V lookup: CDR1 SGHNT, CDR2 YYREEE (reference sequence). Trimming took 3 bases from V and 8 from J; bases not matched to a gene: 6. CDR3 amino acids: CASSWTSGALDEQFF. The CDR3 region has the DNA TGTGCCAGCAGCTGGACTAGCGGGGCCTTGGATGAGCAGTTCTTC.

The chain joins TRBV15 to TRBJ2-2; no clear D gene. Germline CDR1 LNHNV, CDR2 YYDKDF (reference sequence). The CDR3 runs 14 residues. The V end was cut by 5 bases, the J end by 7 bases, with 14 bases between. The CDR3 DNA reads TGTGCCACCAGCTTCCGACTTGGCAGCGGGGAGCTGTTTTTT. This gives the protein CATSFRLGSGELFF. Full variable domain (outside the CDR3, taken from reference TRBV15 and TRBJ2-2): DAMVIQNPRYQVTQFGKPVTLSCSQTLNHNVMYWYQQKSSQAPKLLFHYYDKDFNNEADTPDNFQSRRPNTSFCFLDIRSPGLGDTAMYLCATSFRLGSGELFFGEGSRLTVL.

The rearrangement joins TRBV7-2 to TRBJ2-7; D not resolved. In germline, CDR1 is SGHTA, CDR2 FQGNSA. The CDR3 extends over 13 amino acids. V shed 5 bases and J shed 6 bases, with 14 bases lying between them. DNA of the CDR3: TGTGCCAGCAGCCAAGCGCCCCCTGGCGAGCAGTACTTC. This codes for CASSQAPPGEQYF.

The chain employs TRBV11-2 and TRBJ2-7; D is ambiguous. V was trimmed by 5 bases and J by 2 bases, leaving 16 bases between them. The CDR3 has 15 residues. Germline values: CDR1 SGHAT, CDR2 FQNNGV. The CDR3, as DNA: TGTGCCAGCAGCCTTTTAGCCCTAAACACCTACGAGCAGTACTTC. This codes for CASSLLALNTYEQYF.

This clone was observed once. This chain links TRBV10-3 with TRBJ1-1; a weak D match, TRBD1 (5 bases). This CDR3 is 16 amino acids long. Germline CDR1 and CDR2: ENHRY and SYGVKD. V gave up 6 bases and J gave up 1 base, with 18 bases separating them. The CDR3 spells CAISYGTGPTNTEAFF. The DNA of the CDR3 is TGTGCCATCAGCTATGGTACAGGACCTACGAACACTGAAGCTTTCTTT.

The chain employs TRBV6-5 and TRBJ2-7; 9 bases agree with TRBD1. The CDR3 totals 16 residues. V lost 0 bases and J lost 2; bases outside the gene matches: 5. Germline CDR1 MNHEY, CDR2 SVGAGI. The CDR3: CASSYSTGQGTYEQYF. The CDR3 DNA follows: TGTGCCAGCAGTTACTCGACGGGACAGGGTACCTACGAGCAGTACTTC.

The chain is built from TRBV5-1 and TRBJ2-5; the match to TRBD2 covers 7 bases. CDR3 length equals 13 residues. Germline values: CDR1 SGHRS, CDR2 YFSETQ. After removal of 4 bases from V and 5 bases from J, the junction contained 5 bases not matched to a gene. Here the CDR3 DNA reads TGCGCCAGCAGCCCGGACGGGAGGGAGACCCAGTACTTC. Translated, it gives CASSPDGRETQYF. Supplemented by reference TRBV5-1 and TRBJ2-5, the full variable domain reads KAGVTQTPRYLIKTRGQQVTLSCSPISGHRSVSWYQQTPGQGLQFLFEYFSETQRNKGNFPGRFSGRQFSNSRSEMNVSTLELGDSALYLCASSPDGRETQYFGPGTRLLVL.

The V gene is TRBV11-2, the J gene TRBJ2-1, with 7 bases matching TRBD2. This CDR3 contains 15 residues. V lost 5 bases, J lost 8 bases, and 12 bases stayed unmatched. Germline CDR1 reads SGHAT; CDR2 reads FQNNGV. CDR3: CASSELRRLADEQFF. The CDR3, as DNA: TGTGCCAGCAGCGAACTGCGAAGACTAGCCGATGAGCAGTTCTTC.

J is TRBJ2-3 and V is TRBV30; TRBD2 agrees at 8 bases. V shed 4 bases, J shed 8 bases, and the junction held 17 bases outside the gene matches. This CDR3 has 16 amino acids. CDR1 and CDR2 from the germline V gene are GTSNPN and SVGIG (reference sequence). As DNA, the CDR3 is TGTGCCTGGACCATTGGGGCTAGCGGGCCCCAGGGTACGCAGTATTTT. Protein product: CAWTIGASGPQGTQYF.

This clone has more than one count but fewer than ten. The gene calls are TRBV5-1 and TRBJ2-3; perhaps TRBD2 as D (6 bases). From germline, CDR1 is SGHRS and CDR2 YFSETQ. CDR3 size: 19 residues. Between the trimmed V and J ends, which lost 7 bases and 0 bases, there was a span of 27 bases. In nucleotides, the CDR3 is TGCGCCAGCGGTTCGCCCTTGGGCGGGACTTCAACTAGCACAGATACGCAGTATTTT. It encodes CASGSPLGGTSTSTDTQYF. The full variable domain, with the rest looked up from reference TRBV5-1 and TRBJ2-3, is KAGVTQTPRYLIKTRGQQVTLSCSPISGHRSVSWYQQTPGQGLQFLFEYFSETQRNKGNFPGRFSGRQFSNSRSEMNVSTLELGDSALYLCASGSPLGGTSTSTDTQYFGPGTRLTVL.

The J gene is TRBJ1-2, the V gene TRBV7-6, with D unclear. The CDR3 has 13 residues. Trimming pared 0 bases from V and 8 bases from J, leaving 10 bases between. Germline V gene sequence: CDR1 SGHVS, CDR2 FNYEAQ. CDR3 sequence: CASSLAVGRGYTF. CDR3 nucleotide sequence: TGTGCCAGCAGCTTAGCGGTGGGCCGAGGCTACACCTTC.

V usage is TRBV14 and J usage is TRBJ2-1, with D possibly matching TRBD2 (5 bases). The CDR3 is made up of 14 amino acids. Trimming left V 1 base short and J 6 bases short, with 10 bases between. CDR1 is SGHDN and CDR2 is FVKESK in the germline V gene. CDR3 bases: TGTGCCAGCAGCCAAGTAAACGGGATCAATGAGCAGTTCTTC. Its protein product is CASSQVNGINEQFF.

V usage is TRBV9 and J usage is TRBJ2-5, with D perhaps TRBD1 (6 bases). The CDR3 has 15 residues. V was pared by 4 bases and J by 0 bases, with 13 bases between. CDR1 is SGDLS and CDR2 is YYNGEE in the germline V gene. CDR3 nucleotide sequence: TGTGCCAGCAGCTCAGACAGGAATAACCAAGAGACCCAGTACTTC. It specifies CASSSDRNNQETQYF.

The V and J genes are TRBV7-8 and TRBJ2-5; 10 nucleotides agree with TRBD2. This CDR3 has 15 amino acids. With V trimmed by 10 bases and J by 1 base, 9 bases remained unmatched. Germline-derived CDR1 and CDR2 are SGHVS and FQNEAQ. CDR3 coding DNA: TGTGCCACCAACAGGGCTAGCGGGGGCCAAGAGACCCAGTACTTC. Translation gives CATNRASGGQETQYF.

The table lists this clone with a few counts. The chain couples TRBV6-1 to TRBJ2-5, with D possibly matching TRBD2 (6 bases). Trimming took 6 bases from V and 5 from J, leaving 10 bases between them. The CDR3 sequence is 12 residues long. Germline V gives CDR1 MNHNS, CDR2 SASEGT. In nucleotides, the CDR3 is TGTGCCAGCAGGGGGGACTTTGAGACCCAGTACTTC. It yields the protein CASRGDFETQYF.

The chain employs TRBV2 and TRBJ1-1; maybe TRBD1 (5 bases). V gave up 3 bases and J gave up 6 bases, with 23 bases separating them. The CDR3 contains 17 residues. Germline CDR1 and CDR2: SNHLY and FYNNEI. In nucleotides, the CDR3 is TGTGCCAGCAGTGAGTCGTTTCGGGGGGTTGGAAGTTCTGAAGCTTTCTTT. It codes for CASSESFRGVGSSEAFF.

DNA of the CDR3: TGTGCCAGCAGTGATTGGCAGGGCACTGAAGCTTTCTTT. This encodes CASSDWQGTEAFF. This sequence joins TRBV6-1 and TRBJ1-1, with D possibly matching TRBD1 (5 bases). Germline-derived CDR1 and CDR2 are MNHNS and SASEGT. The V gene lost 3 bases and the J gene lost 4 bases, with 9 bases spanning the gap. CDR3 length: 13 residues.

This clone was seen a single time. The V call is TRBV4-1, the J call TRBJ2-5; 7 nucleotides agree with TRBD2. The CDR3 has 13 residues. Germline CDR1 is MGHRA and CDR2 is YSYEKL. Losses at the gene ends were 4 bases for V and 4 bases for J; bases not matched to a gene: 3. CDR3 region: CASSLLAGETQYF. The CDR3 nucleotides are TGCGCCAGCAGCCTTTTAGCGGGAGAGACCCAGTACTTC.

This chain links TRBV7-3 with TRBJ2-1; D is possibly TRBD2 (6 bases). The CDR3 contains 15 residues. Germline-derived CDR1 and CDR2 are SGHTA and FQGTGA. The V gene lost 6 bases and the J gene lost 5 bases, with 17 bases spanning the gap. The CDR3 region is CASRYTGTLNNEQFF. CDR3 sequence (DNA): TGTGCCAGCAGATATACCGGGACTTTAAACAATGAGCAGTTCTTC.

The CDR3 coding sequence is TGTGCCAGCAGCTTAGGCTTAGGAAACAAGGGGCACTATGGCTACACCTTC. This sequence encodes CASSLGLGNKGHYGYTF. The genes are TRBV7-9 and TRBJ1-2, with D perhaps matching TRBD1 (5 bases). Trimming cost V 1 base and J 3 bases, with 18 bases left between them. Germline loops: CDR1 SEHNR, CDR2 FQNEAQ (reference sequence). This CDR3 comprises 17 residues. The full variable domain, completed using reference TRBV7-9 and TRBJ1-2, is DTGVSQNPRHKITKRGQNVTFRCDPISEHNRLYWYRQTLGQGPEFLTYFQNEAQLEKSRLLSDRFSAERPKGSFSTLEIQRTEQGDSAMYLCASSLGLGNKGHYGYTFGSGTRLTVV.